These T cell receptor beta chains were read from a single sample in a study of technical replicates of blood from several donors. Libraries were prepared by immunoSEQ multiplex PCR; TCRdb keeps only in-frame clonotypes and omits some of them. The data show some 70,000 clones, approximately 97% seen once. Specimen: T cells isolated from PBMCs. The receptors were sampled from a human donor in good health. Both conserved end residues are part of each CDR3. Fields, in order: J gene, D gene, clone size, V gene, CDR3 protein, CDR3 DNA. The D gene is left open where the match is weak. Not all rows give a size; the values are once, few, many and, for expanded clones, a class.

>TRBJ1-1|TRBD1|.|TRBV2
CASAETGDTEAFF
TGTGCCAGCGCTGAAACAGGGGACACTGAAGCTTTCTTT
>TRBJ2-3|.|.|TRBV7-2
CASSGGPQGRRDTQYF
TGTGCCAGCAGCGGGGGCCCGCAGGGGCGGAGAGATACGCAGTATTTT
>TRBJ2-1|TRBD2|.|TRBV5-1
CASSSPASGSIHEQFF
TGCGCCAGCAGCTCTCCAGCTAGCGGGAGTATCCATGAGCAGTTCTTC
>TRBJ2-1|TRBD2|.|TRBV7-8
CASSFLAVSYNEQFF
TGTGCCAGCAGCTTCCTAGCGGTCTCCTACAATGAGCAGTTCTTC
>TRBJ1-4|.|.|TRBV25-1
CASSVHMAANEKLFF
TGTGCCAGCAGTGTCCACATGGCGGCTAATGAAAAACTGTTTTTT
>TRBJ2-1|.|.|TRBV19
CASRTFEVNEQFF
TGTGCCAGTAGGACTTTTGAAGTCAATGAGCAGTTCTTC
>TRBJ2-6|.|.|TRBV7-3
CASSLGLGGGSGANVLTF
TGTGCCAGCAGCTTAGGCTTGGGAGGTGGCTCTGGGGCCAACGTCCTGACTTTC
>TRBJ1-1|.|.|TRBV7-9
CASSFGEYNAAFF
TGTGCCAGCAGCTTCGGGGAGTATAACGCAGCTTTCTTT
>TRBJ1-1|.|.|TRBV2
CASSKRGNTEAFF
TGTGCCAGCAGTAAAAGAGGTAACACTGAAGCTTTCTTT
>TRBJ2-2|.|.|TRBV4-1
CASSQTAGGELFF
TGCGCCAGCAGCCAAACCGCGGGAGGGGAGCTGTTTTTT
>TRBJ2-7|.|.|TRBV29-1
CSVETGEGTYEQYF
TGCAGCGTTGAAACGGGAGAAGGTACCTACGAGCAGTACTTC
>TRBJ1-2|TRBD1|.|TRBV18
CASSPSGTGGFLRGYTF
TGTGCCAGCTCACCTTCCGGGACAGGGGGCTTTCTTCGGGGCTACACCTTC
>TRBJ2-3|TRBD2|.|TRBV28
CASSATSGRAEDTQYF
TGTGCCAGCAGTGCGACTAGCGGGAGGGCCGAAGATACGCAGTATTTT
>TRBJ2-3|TRBD2|.|TRBV2
CASTLRTSGSRASDTQYF
TGTGCCAGCACCCTACGGACTAGCGGGAGTAGGGCTTCAGATACGCAGTATTTT
>TRBJ2-4|.|.|TRBV5-6
CASSFRGLKNIQYF
TGTGCCAGCAGCTTTAGGGGATTGAAAAACATTCAGTACTTC
>TRBJ2-7|.|.|TRBV6-5
CASSPPRVDEQYF
TGTGCCAGCAGCCCCCCCCGCGTGGACGAGCAGTACTTC
>TRBJ2-7|TRBD1|.|TRBV4-1
CASSQDELVGDRILEQYF
TGCGCCAGCAGCCAAGATGAGTTAGTTGGGGACAGAATCCTCGAGCAGTACTTC
>TRBJ2-4|TRBD2|.|TRBV27
CASGTSNIQYF
TGTGCCAGCGGGACTAGCAACATTCAGTACTTC
>TRBJ2-4|TRBD1|.|TRBV6-1
CASSESWTGGSVQYF
TGTGCCAGCAGTGAAAGCTGGACAGGGGGAAGCGTTCAGTACTTC
>TRBJ2-7|TRBD2|once|TRBV11-2
CASSPWTSGSSYEQYF
TGTGCCAGCAGCCCATGGACTAGCGGAAGCTCCTACGAGCAGTACTTC
>TRBJ2-7|.|.|TRBV9
CASSSSGGPGIGRDEQYF
TGTGCCAGCAGCTCAAGCGGAGGGCCAGGGATCGGGCGGGACGAGCAGTACTTC
>TRBJ1-4|TRBD1|once|TRBV7-2
CASSGQGWEKLFF
TGTGCCAGCTCGGGACAGGGGTGGGAAAAACTGTTTTTT
>TRBJ2-1|.|.|TRBV5-4
CASKGELDNEQFF
TGTGCCAGCAAGGGAGAATTGGACAATGAGCAGTTCTTC
>TRBJ2-7|TRBD2|.|TRBV11-2
CASRLAGGPPPYEQYF
TGTGCCAGCAGGTTAGCGGGAGGTCCCCCCCCCTACGAGCAGTACTTC
>TRBJ1-1|TRBD1|.|TRBV6-5
CASSSGTGTEAFF
TGTGCCAGCAGTTCCGGGACAGGGACTGAAGCTTTCTTT
>TRBJ1-1|.|.|TRBV4-2
CASSQGREDTEAFF
TGTGCCAGCAGCCAAGGCAGGGAAGACACTGAAGCTTTCTTT
>TRBJ2-2|.|.|TRBV19
CASSILLMNTGELFF
TGTGCCAGTAGTATACTACTGATGAACACCGGGGAGCTGTTTTTT
>TRBJ2-3|.|.|TRBV4-2
CASSQDLRVSTDTQYF
TGTGCCAGCAGCCAAGATTTGCGGGTGAGCACAGATACGCAGTATTTT
>TRBJ1-5|.|.|TRBV19
CASSMASNQPQHF
TGTGCCAGTAGTATGGCAAGCAATCAGCCCCAGCATTTT
>TRBJ2-7|TRBD1|.|TRBV13
CASSYRQGSSPYEQYF
TGTGCCAGCAGCTACCGACAGGGCAGCTCTCCCTACGAGCAGTACTTC
>TRBJ2-1|.|.|TRBV19
CASSLVSRGNNEQFF
TGTGCCAGTAGCCTAGTATCACGGGGTAACAATGAGCAGTTCTTC
>TRBJ1-1|.|.|TRBV28
CASSLPLIGEGMNTEAFF
TGTGCCAGCAGCCTACCCCTCATCGGGGAGGGGATGAACACTGAAGCTTTCTTT
>TRBJ1-2|.|.|TRBV28
CASSGTGIYGYTF
TGTGCCAGCAGTGGAACGGGGATCTATGGCTACACCTTC
>TRBJ2-1|.|once|TRBV28
CATRLTGSNNEQFF
TGTGCAACCCGCCTAACAGGGAGTAACAATGAGCAGTTCTTC
>TRBJ2-1|TRBD2|.|TRBV10-3
CAISEATSVREQFF
TGTGCCATCAGTGAGGCGACTAGCGTTCGGGAGCAGTTCTTC
>TRBJ2-3|.|.|TRBV19
CASTPGISTDTQYF
TGTGCCAGTACACCAGGGATAAGCACAGATACGCAGTATTTT
>TRBJ2-7|.|.|TRBV29-1
CSVIIYEQYF
TGCAGCGTTATTATCTACGAGCAGTACTTC
>TRBJ2-3|TRBD2|few|TRBV28
CASRTSGKSDTQYF
TGTGCCAGCAGGACTAGCGGGAAGTCAGATACGCAGTATTTT
>TRBJ1-2|.|once|TRBV7-2
CASSNRGGGNGYTF
TGTGCCAGCAGCAATAGGGGGGGAGGGAATGGCTACACCTTC
>TRBJ2-1|TRBD2|.|TRBV19
CASSALAGVNNEQFF
TGTGCCAGTAGTGCCTTAGCGGGAGTGAACAATGAGCAGTTCTTC
>TRBJ1-4|.|.|TRBV7-3
CASSLSRGEKLFF
TGTGCCAGCAGCTTATCGAGAGGTGAAAAACTGTTTTTT
>TRBJ1-2|.|.|TRBV11-2
CASSLAQAYGYTF
TGTGCCAGCAGCTTAGCACAGGCCTATGGCTACACCTTC
>TRBJ2-7|TRBD2|.|TRBV5-4
CASSLEASGYYEQYF
TGTGCCAGCAGCTTGGAGGCTAGCGGTTACTACGAGCAGTACTTC
>TRBJ2-2|.|once|TRBV9
CASSVATDSGELFF
TGTGCCAGCAGCGTAGCCACGGACTCCGGGGAGCTGTTTTTT
>TRBJ2-7|.|.|TRBV19
CASSENREIYEQYF
TGTGCCAGTAGCGAGAACAGGGAAATCTACGAGCAGTACTTC
>TRBJ2-3|.|.|TRBV11-3
CASSLVSAGWEYF
TGTGCCAGCAGCTTAGTTAGCGCGGGTTGGGAGTATTTT
>TRBJ1-4|.|.|TRBV4-3
CASSQDHGSNEKLFF
TGCGCCAGCAGCCAAGATCACGGTTCTAATGAAAAACTGTTTTTT
>TRBJ2-7|TRBD1|.|TRBV10-3
CAISGQGDEQYF
TGTGCCATCTCGGGACAGGGGGACGAGCAGTACTTC
>TRBJ2-1|TRBD1|.|TRBV27
CASSFTTGGLNEQFF
TGTGCCAGCAGTTTCACCACAGGGGGGTTGAATGAGCAGTTCTTC
>TRBJ2-1|.|.|TRBV29-1
CSVVGSHSYNEQFF
TGCAGCGTTGTCGGTAGTCACTCCTACAATGAGCAGTTCTTC
>TRBJ1-5|.|.|TRBV29-1
CSVGSDQPQHF
TGCAGCGTTGGGTCAGATCAGCCCCAGCATTTT
>TRBJ1-1|.|.|TRBV5-8
CASSFGELGTEAFF
TGTGCCAGCAGCTTTGGGGAGTTAGGTACTGAAGCTTTCTTT
>TRBJ2-7|TRBD1|.|TRBV29-1
CSVAVSGGLWEQYF
TGCAGCGTTGCTGTCTCAGGGGGCCTGTGGGAGCAGTACTTC